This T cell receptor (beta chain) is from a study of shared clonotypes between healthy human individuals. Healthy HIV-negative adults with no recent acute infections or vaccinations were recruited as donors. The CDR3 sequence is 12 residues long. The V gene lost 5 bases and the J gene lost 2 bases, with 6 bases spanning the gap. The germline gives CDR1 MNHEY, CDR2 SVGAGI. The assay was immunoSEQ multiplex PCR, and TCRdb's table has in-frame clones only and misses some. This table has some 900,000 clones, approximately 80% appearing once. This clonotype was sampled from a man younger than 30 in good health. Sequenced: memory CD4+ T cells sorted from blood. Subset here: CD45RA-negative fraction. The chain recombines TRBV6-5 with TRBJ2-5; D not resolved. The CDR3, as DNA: TGTGCCAGCAGTAGGATACAAGAGACCCAGTACTTC. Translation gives CASSRIQETQYF.